This TCR beta chain emerged from a study of human T cells and chemical hapten exposure. Time point in this sample: healthy volunteer bleed at 6 weeks. The authors extracted total RNA from unfractionated whole blood. Overall study results and limits: TCRs exceeding a frequency of 1 in 1000 stayed unchanged under DPC sensitization.

The sample holds a few counts of this clonotype. Its antigen is still unknown. The CDR3 contains 14 residues. Germline loops: CDR1 SNHLY, CDR2 FYNNEI. Trimming shortened V by 3 bases and J by 6 bases, and 12 bases separated the two germline ends. Using its own MiXCR run on the RACE reads, TCRdb lists one record per CDR3 protein. The sample shows about 77,000 distinct CDR3 sequences, 8.6% of them seen only once. This chain uses TRBV2 with TRBJ1-5, with D possibly TRBD1 on 5 matching bases. The TCR originated in a female donor in good health. Some clones in this sample may be carry-over from other donors' samples. Sample: whole blood. The CDR3 nucleotides read TGTGCCAGCAGTGAGTTCAGGGAAAGTCAGCCCCAGCATTTT. Protein sequence: CASSEFRESQPQHF.